This TCR beta chain was found in a study of neurological immune-mediated disorders. Study observations and caveats: Patients with HTLV-1-associated myelopathy showed the most TCR clonal expansion. Those with multiple sclerosis showed the least, falling below healthy controls.

This clonotype was seen repeatedly, ten times or more. The antigen is not known. The CDR3 consists of 15 residues. Germline CDR1 SGHVS, CDR2 FQNEAQ. The ends were cut back, 5 bases at V and 4 bases at J, with 18 bases in the middle. In each sequencing run, over 180 million TCR-beta sequences were generated from 15-18 subjects. TCRdb independently ran MiXCR on the 5' RACE reads; one entry per CDR3 protein. The data hold roughly 100,000 distinct CDR3 sequences, with 3% to 4.5% observed a single time. Sequencing was done on a sample of PBMCs. The receptor's source is a woman aged 45-59 years with multiple sclerosis. The chain recombines TRBV7-8 with TRBJ2-7; D is uncertain. The CDR3 nucleotides are TGTGCCAGCAGCCCCGGACGGCTGCGGAGATACGAGCAGTACTTC. Amino acids: CASSPGRLRRYEQYF.